Sequencing of this T cell receptor (beta chain) was carried out in a study of T cell responses to AZD1222 COVID-19 vaccine. Study-wide results and limits: Mostly white British, mostly female donors; authors suggested clonal diversity may be underestimated.

The germline V gene encodes CDR1 MGHRA and CDR2 YSYEKL. Between the trimmed V and J ends, which lost 0 bases and 7 bases, there was a span of 12 bases. The CDR3 extends over 14 amino acids. Some clones are missing from TCRdb's copy, which holds only in-frame ones; the method was immunoSEQ multiplex PCR. The sample has around 120,000 clones; around 90% are singletons. As to this clone: Its antigen is as yet unknown.

The J gene is TRBJ1-2, the V gene TRBV4-1; D not resolved. The TCR sequence derives from an adult in good health. Specimen: peripheral blood, collected on day 0 of AZD1222 vaccination. The CDR3 bases are TGCGCCAGCAGCCAAGACGGCAGGATCTTTGGCTACACCTTC. This translates into CASSQDGRIFGYTF.